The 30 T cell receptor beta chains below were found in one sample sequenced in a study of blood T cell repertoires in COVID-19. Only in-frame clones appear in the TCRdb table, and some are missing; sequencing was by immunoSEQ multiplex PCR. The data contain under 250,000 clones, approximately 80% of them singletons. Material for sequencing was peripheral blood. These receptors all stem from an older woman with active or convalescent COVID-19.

Written as DNA, the CDR3 is TGTGCCAGCAGCTTGGGTGGGGACAGCTCTGGAAACACCATATATTTT. The encoded protein is CASSLGGDSSGNTIYF. The chain joins TRBV11-3 to TRBJ1-3; 7 nucleotides align to TRBD1. The junction had 5 bases not matched to a gene; V was cut back by 3 bases and J by 0 bases. Germline CDR1 reads SGHNT; CDR2 reads YENEEA. There are 16 residues in the CDR3.

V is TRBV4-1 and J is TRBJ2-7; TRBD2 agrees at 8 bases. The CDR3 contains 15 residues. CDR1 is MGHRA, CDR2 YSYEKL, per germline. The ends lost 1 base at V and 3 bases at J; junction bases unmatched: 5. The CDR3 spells CASSQVSSGIYEQYF. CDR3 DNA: TGCGCCAGCAGCCAAGTGAGTAGCGGGATCTACGAGCAGTACTTC.

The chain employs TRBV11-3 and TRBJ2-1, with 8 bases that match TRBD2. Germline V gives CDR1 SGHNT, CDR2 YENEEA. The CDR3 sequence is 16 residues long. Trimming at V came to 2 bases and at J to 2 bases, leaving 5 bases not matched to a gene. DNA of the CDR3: TGTGCCAGCAGCTTAATAAGCGGGAGTACCTACAATGAGCAGTTCTTC. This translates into CASSLISGSTYNEQFF.

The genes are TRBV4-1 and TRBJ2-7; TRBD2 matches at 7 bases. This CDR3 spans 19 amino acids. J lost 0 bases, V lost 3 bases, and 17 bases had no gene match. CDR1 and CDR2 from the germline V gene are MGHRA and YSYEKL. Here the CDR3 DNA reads TGCGCCAGCAGCCAGGTCGGCGGGAGAGACATTAGGAGCTCCTACGAGCAGTACTTC. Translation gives CASSQVGGRDIRSSYEQYF.

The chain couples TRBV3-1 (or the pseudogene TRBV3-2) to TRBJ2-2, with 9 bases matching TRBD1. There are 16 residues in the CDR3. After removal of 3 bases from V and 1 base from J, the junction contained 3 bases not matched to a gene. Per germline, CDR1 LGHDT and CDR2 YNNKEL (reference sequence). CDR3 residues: CASSHTGQGNTGELFF. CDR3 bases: TGTGCCAGCAGCCACACGGGACAGGGGAACACCGGGGAGCTGTTTTTT.

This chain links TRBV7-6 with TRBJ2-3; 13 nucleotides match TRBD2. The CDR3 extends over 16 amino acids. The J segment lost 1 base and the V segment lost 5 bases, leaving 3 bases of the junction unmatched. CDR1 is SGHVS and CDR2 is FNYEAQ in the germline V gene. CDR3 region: CASSRGLAGGTDTQYF. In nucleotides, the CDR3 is TGTGCCAGCAGCAGAGGACTAGCGGGGGGCACAGATACGCAGTATTTT. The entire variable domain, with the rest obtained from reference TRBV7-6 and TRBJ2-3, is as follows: GAGVSQSPRYKVTKRGQDVALRCDPISGHVSLYWYRQALGQGPEFLTYFNYEAQQDKSGLPNDRFSAERPEGSISTLTIQRTEQRDSAMYRCASSRGLAGGTDTQYFGPGTRLTVL.

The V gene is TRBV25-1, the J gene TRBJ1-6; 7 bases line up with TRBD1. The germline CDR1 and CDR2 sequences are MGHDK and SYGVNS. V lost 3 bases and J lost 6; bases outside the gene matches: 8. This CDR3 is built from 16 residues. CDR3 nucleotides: TGTGCCAGCAGTGACTCGGTGACAGGGCTTAATTCACCCCTCCACTTT. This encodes CASSDSVTGLNSPLHF.

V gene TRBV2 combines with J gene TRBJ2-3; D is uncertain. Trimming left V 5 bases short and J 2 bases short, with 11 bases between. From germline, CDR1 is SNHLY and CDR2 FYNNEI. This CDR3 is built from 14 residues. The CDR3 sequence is CASSLDLFTDTQYF. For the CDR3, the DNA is TGTGCCAGCAGTCTCGACTTGTTCACAGATACGCAGTATTTT. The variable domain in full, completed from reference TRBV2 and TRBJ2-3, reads EPEVTQTPSHQVTQMGQEVILRCVPISNHLYFYWYRQILGQKVEFLVSFYNNEISEKSEIFDDQFSVERPDGSNFTLKIRSTKLEDSAMYFCASSLDLFTDTQYFGPGTRLTVL.

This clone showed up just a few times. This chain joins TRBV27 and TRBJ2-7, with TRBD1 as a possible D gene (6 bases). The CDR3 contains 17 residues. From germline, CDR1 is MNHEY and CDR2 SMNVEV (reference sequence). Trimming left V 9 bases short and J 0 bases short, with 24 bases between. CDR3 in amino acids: CARRGTSPPPSSYEQYV. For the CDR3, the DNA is TGTGCCAGGAGGGGGACATCGCCTCCTCCAAGCTCCTACGAGCAGTACGTC.

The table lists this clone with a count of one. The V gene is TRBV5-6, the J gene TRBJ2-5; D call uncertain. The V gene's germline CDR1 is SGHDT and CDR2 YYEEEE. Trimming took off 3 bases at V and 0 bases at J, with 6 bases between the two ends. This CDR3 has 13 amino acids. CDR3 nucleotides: TGTGCCAGCAGCTCCGACTACCAAGAGACCCAGTACTTC. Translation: CASSSDYQETQYF.

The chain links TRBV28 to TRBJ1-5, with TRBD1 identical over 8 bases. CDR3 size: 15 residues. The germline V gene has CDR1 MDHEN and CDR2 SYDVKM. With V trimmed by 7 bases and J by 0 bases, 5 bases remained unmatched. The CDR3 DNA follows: TGTGCCAGCAACAACAGGGGGGGTAGCAATCAGCCCCAGCATTTT. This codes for CASNNRGGSNQPQHF.

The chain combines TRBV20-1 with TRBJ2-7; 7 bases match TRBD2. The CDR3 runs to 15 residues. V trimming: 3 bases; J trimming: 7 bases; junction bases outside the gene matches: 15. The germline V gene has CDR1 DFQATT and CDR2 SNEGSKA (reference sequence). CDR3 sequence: CSASRGGREGWEQYF. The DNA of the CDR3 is TGCAGTGCTAGTAGGGGCGGCAGGGAGGGGTGGGAGCAGTACTTC.

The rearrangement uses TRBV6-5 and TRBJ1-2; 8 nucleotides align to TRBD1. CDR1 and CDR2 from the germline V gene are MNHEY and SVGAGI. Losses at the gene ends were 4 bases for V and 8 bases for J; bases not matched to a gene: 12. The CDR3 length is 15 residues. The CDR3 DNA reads TGTGCCAGCAGTTCGCACGACAGGGGACGCCTGGGCTACACCTTC. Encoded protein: CASSSHDRGRLGYTF.

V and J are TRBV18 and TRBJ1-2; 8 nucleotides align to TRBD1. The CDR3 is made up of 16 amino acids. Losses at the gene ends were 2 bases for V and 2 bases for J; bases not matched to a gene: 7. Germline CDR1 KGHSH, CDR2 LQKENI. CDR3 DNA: TGTGCCAGCTCACCATTAATGGACAGGGTCAACTATGGCTACACCTTC. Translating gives CASSPLMDRVNYGYTF. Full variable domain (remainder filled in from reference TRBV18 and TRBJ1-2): NAGVMQNPRHLVRRRGQEARLRCSPMKGHSHVYWYRQLPEEGLKFMVYLQKENIIDESGMPKERFSAEFPKEGPSILRIQQVVRGDSAAYFCASSPLMDRVNYGYTFGSGTRLTVV.

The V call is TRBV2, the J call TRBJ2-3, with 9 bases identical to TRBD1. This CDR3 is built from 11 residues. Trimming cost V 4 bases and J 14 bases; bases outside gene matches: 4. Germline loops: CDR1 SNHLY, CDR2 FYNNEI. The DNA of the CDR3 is TGTGCCAGCAGTGGGACAGGGGTAGCGTATTTT. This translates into CASSGTGVAYF.

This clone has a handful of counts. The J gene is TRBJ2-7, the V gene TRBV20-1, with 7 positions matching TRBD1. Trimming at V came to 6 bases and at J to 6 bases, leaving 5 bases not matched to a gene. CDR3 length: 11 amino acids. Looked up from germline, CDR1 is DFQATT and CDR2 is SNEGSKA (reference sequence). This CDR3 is CSADRVGEQYV. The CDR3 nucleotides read TGCAGTGCAGACAGGGTGGGCGAGCAGTACGTC.

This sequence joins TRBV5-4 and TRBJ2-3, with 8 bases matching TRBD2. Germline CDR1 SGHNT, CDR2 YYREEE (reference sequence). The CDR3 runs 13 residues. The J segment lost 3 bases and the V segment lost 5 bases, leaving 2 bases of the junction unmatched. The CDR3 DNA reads TGTGCCAGCAGGGTAGCGGGAACAGATACGCAGTATTTT. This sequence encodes CASRVAGTDTQYF. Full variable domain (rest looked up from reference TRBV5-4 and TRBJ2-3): ETGVTQSPTHLIKTRGQQVTLRCSSQSGHNTVSWYQQALGQGPQFIFQYYREEENGRGNFPPRFSGLQFPNYSSELNVNALELDDSALYLCASRVAGTDTQYFGPGTRLTVL.

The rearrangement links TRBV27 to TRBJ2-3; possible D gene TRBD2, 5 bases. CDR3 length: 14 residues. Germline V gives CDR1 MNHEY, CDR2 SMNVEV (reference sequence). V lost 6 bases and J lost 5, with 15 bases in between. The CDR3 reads CASRPWGVGDTQYF. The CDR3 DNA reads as TGTGCCAGCAGGCCTTGGGGAGTAGGAGATACGCAGTATTTT.

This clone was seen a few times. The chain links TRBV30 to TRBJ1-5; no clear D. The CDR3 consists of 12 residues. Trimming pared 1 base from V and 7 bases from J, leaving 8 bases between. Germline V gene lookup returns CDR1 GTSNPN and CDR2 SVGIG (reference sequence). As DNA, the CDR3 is TGTGCCTGGAGTGAGATGGGCCAGCCCCAGCATTTT. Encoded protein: CAWSEMGQPQHF.

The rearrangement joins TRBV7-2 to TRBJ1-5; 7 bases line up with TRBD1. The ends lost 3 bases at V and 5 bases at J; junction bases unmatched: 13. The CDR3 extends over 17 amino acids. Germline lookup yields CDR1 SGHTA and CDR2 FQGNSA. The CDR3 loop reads CASSLGGQVGRHQPQHF. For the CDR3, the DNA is TGTGCCAGCAGCTTGGGAGGACAGGTAGGGAGACATCAGCCCCAGCATTTT.

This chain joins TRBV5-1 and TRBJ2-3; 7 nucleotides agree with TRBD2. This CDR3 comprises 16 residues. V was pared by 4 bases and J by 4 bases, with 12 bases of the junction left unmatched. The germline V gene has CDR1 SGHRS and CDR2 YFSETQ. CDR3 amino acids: CASSPTIGLVADTQYF. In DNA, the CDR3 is TGCGCCAGCAGCCCTACAATAGGACTAGTTGCAGATACGCAGTATTTT.

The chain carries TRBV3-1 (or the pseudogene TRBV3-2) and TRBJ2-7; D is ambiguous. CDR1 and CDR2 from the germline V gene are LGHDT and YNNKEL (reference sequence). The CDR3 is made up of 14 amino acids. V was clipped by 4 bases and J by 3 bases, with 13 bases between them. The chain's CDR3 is CASSPMPGLYEQYF. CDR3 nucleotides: TGTGCCAGCAGCCCGATGCCAGGCCTCTACGAGCAGTACTTC.

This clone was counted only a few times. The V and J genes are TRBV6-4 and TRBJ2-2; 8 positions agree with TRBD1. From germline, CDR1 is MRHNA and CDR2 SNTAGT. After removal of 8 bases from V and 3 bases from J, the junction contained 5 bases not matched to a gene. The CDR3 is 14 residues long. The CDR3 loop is CASSVQGDTGELFF. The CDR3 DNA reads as TGTGCCAGCTCTGTACAGGGGGACACCGGGGAGCTGTTTTTT.

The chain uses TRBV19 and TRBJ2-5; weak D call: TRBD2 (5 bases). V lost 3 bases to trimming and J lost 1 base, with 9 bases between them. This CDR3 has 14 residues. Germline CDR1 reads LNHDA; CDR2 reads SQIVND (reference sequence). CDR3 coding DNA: TGTGCCAGTAGTATCCCGGGATCCCAAGAGACCCAGTACTTC. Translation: CASSIPGSQETQYF.

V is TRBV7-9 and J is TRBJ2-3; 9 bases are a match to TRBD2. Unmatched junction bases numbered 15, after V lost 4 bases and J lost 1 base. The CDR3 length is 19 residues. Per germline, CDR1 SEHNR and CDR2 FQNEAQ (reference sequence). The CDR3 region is CASSSGLIAGARGTDTQYF. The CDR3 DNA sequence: TGTGCCAGCAGCTCCGGGCTCATAGCGGGAGCGAGAGGCACAGATACGCAGTATTTT. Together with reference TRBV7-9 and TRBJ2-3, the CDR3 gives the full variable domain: DTGVSQNPRHKITKRGQNVTFRCDPISEHNRLYWYRQTLGQGPEFLTYFQNEAQLEKSRLLSDRFSAERPKGSFSTLEIQRTEQGDSAMYLCASSSGLIAGARGTDTQYFGPGTRLTVL.

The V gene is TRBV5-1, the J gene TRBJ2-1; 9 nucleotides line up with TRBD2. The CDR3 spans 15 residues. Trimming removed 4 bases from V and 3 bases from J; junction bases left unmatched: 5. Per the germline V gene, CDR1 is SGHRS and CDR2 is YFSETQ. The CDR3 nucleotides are TGCGCCAGCAGCAGTAGCGGGGGACTCTACAATGAGCAGTTCTTC. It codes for CASSSSGGLYNEQFF.

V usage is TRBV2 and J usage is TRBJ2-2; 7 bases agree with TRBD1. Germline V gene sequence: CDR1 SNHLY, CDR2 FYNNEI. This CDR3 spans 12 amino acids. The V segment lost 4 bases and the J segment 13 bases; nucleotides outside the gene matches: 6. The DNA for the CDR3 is TGTGCCAGCAGTGCACAGGGGTTCGTGCTGTTTTTT. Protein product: CASSAQGFVLFF.

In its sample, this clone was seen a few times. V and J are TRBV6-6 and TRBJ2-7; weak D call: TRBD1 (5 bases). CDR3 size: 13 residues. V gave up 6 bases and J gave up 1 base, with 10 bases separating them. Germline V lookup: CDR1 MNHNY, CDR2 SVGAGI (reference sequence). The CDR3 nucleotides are TGTGCCAGCAGCCTCGGACATTCCTACGAGCAGTACGTC. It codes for CASSLGHSYEQYV.

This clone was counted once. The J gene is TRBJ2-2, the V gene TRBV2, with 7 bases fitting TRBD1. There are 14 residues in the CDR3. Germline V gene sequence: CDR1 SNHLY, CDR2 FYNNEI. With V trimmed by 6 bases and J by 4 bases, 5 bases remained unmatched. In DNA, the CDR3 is TGTGCCAGCAGGAAGGGACAGCGCACCGGGGAGCTGTTTTTT. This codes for CASRKGQRTGELFF.

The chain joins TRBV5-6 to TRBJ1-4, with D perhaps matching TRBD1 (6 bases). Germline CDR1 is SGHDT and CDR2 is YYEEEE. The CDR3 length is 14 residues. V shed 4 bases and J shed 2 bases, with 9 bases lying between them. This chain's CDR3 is CASSRQGTNEKLFF. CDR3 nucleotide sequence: TGTGCCAGCAGCCGGCAGGGGACTAATGAAAAACTGTTTTTT.